This entry lists 12 T cell receptor beta chains sequenced from one sample in a study of cytomegalovirus exposure and HLA in healthy donors. Primers: 60 Vbeta forward and 13 Jbeta reverse. Produced via immunoSEQ multiplex PCR; TCRdb's table is partial and in-frame only. The data contain about 160,000 clones, approximately 80% of them singletons. Material: PBMCs. The receptors shown here come from a man younger than 35 in good health and CMV-seropositive.

The chain is built from TRBV5-6 and TRBJ1-2; TRBD1 is a possible D gene (5 bases). Germline V gives CDR1 SGHDT, CDR2 YYEEEE. Deletions cut 6 bases from V and 8 bases from J, with 14 bases between. CDR3 length equals 12 residues. The CDR3 spells CASTGGGIGYTF. As DNA, the CDR3 is TGTGCCAGCACCGGTGGGGGGATCGGCTACACCTTC. Together with reference TRBV5-6 and TRBJ1-2, the CDR3 gives the full variable domain: DAGVTQSPTHLIKTRGQQVTLRCSPKSGHDTVSWYQQALGQGPQFIFQYYEEEERQRGNFPDRFSGHQFPNYSSELNVNALLLGDSALYLCASTGGGIGYTFGSGTRLTVV.

DNA for the CDR3: TGTGCCAGCAGCTTAGCGGGGGGACAGGGAAATGAGCAGTTCTTC. Its translation: CASSLAGGQGNEQFF. The chain combines TRBV7-9 with TRBJ2-1; 9 positions match TRBD1. From germline, CDR1 is SEHNR and CDR2 FQNEAQ (reference sequence). V gave up 0 bases and J gave up 7 bases; unmatched junction bases: 4. The CDR3 is 15 amino acids.

V usage is TRBV6-1 and J usage is TRBJ1-3, with 7 nucleotides matching TRBD1. J was trimmed by 5 bases and V by 6 bases; bases with no gene match: 4. The CDR3 covers 13 residues. Per the germline V gene, CDR1 is MNHNS and CDR2 is SASEGT. The CDR3 protein is CASSGTERNTIYF. For the CDR3, the DNA is TGTGCCAGCAGCGGGACAGAAAGAAACACCATATATTTT.

The chain recombines TRBV5-1 with TRBJ2-1; possibly TRBD1 for D (5 bases). Deletions cut 0 bases from V and 8 bases from J, with 27 bases between. Germline assignment: CDR1 SGHRS and CDR2 YFSETQ. This CDR3 is 19 amino acids long. The CDR3 bases are TGCGCCAGCAGCTTGGGTGCCCCTGGGGCACGGCGCGATGACCATGAGCAGTTCTTC. Its translation is CASSLGAPGARRDDHEQFF. The full variable domain, in which reference TRBV5-1 and TRBJ2-1 provide the parts outside the CDR3, is KAGVTQTPRYLIKTRGQQVTLSCSPISGHRSVSWYQQTPGQGLQFLFEYFSETQRNKGNFPGRFSGRQFSNSRSEMNVSTLELGDSALYLCASSLGAPGARRDDHEQFFGPGTRLTVL.

The genes are TRBV5-8 and TRBJ2-7; TRBD2 aligns across 7 bases. After removal of 4 bases from V and 0 bases from J, the junction contained 7 bases not matched to a gene. Germline V gives CDR1 SGHTS, CDR2 YDEGEE. The CDR3 has 15 residues. The CDR3 loop reads CASSLPLAASYEQYF. CDR3 in DNA: TGTGCCAGCAGCCTACCTCTAGCGGCCTCCTACGAGCAGTACTTC.

The J gene is TRBJ1-1, the V gene TRBV10-1; D remains unclear. This CDR3 has 13 amino acids. Germline CDR1 is WNHNN and CDR2 is SYGVQD (reference sequence). Deletions cut 6 bases from V and 0 bases from J, with 8 bases between. The CDR3: CASRPGVNTEAFF. CDR3 DNA: TGCGCCAGCAGGCCCGGGGTGAACACTGAAGCTTTCTTT.

This chain joins TRBV6-4 and TRBJ2-1; D gene uncertain. The CDR3 totals 13 residues. Germline V gene sequence: CDR1 MRHNA, CDR2 SNTAGT. V was pared by 0 bases and J by 6 bases, with 6 bases between. CDR3 region: CASSDSYSNEQFF. CDR3 nucleotides: TGTGCCAGCAGTGACTCTTACAGCAATGAGCAGTTCTTC.

The chain joins TRBV14 to TRBJ2-1; 12 nucleotides agree with TRBD2. Germline values: CDR1 SGHDN, CDR2 FVKESK. The length of the CDR3 is 17 residues. V trimming: 5 bases; J trimming: 3 bases; junction bases outside the gene matches: 8. CDR3 amino acids: CASSFLAGGSYYNEQFF. The CDR3 nucleotides read TGTGCCAGCAGCTTCCTAGCGGGAGGGTCCTACTACAATGAGCAGTTCTTC.

The rearrangement links TRBV6-1 to TRBJ2-1, with TRBD1 matching over 7 bases. Germline V gene sequence: CDR1 MNHNS, CDR2 SASEGT. The CDR3 is 15 amino acids. J lost 4 bases, V lost 2 bases, and 5 bases had no gene match. Here the CDR3 reads CASSESAGGYNEQFF. The DNA for the CDR3 is TGTGCCAGCAGTGAATCGGCAGGGGGTTACAATGAGCAGTTCTTC.

Of note for this clone: Mismatch with germline at one junction end may stem from a read error. V usage is TRBV13 and J usage is TRBJ1-2, with D maybe TRBD1 (6 bases). Germline-derived CDR1 and CDR2 are PRHDT and FYEKMQ (reference sequence). This CDR3 has 14 amino acids. CDR3 loop: CASSPYQGSYGCTF. The CDR3 coding sequence is TGTGCCAGCTCACCTTATCAGGGGAGCTATGGCTGCACCTTC.

The V and J genes are TRBV4-2 and TRBJ2-3, with D tentatively TRBD2 (6 bases). V lost 0 bases and J 6 bases, leaving 10 bases between the germline ends. Germline V gene data show CDR1 as LGHNA and CDR2 as YNFKEQ. CDR3 size: 14 residues. The CDR3 loop reads CASSQDEAGDTQYF. CDR3 sequence (DNA): TGTGCCAGCAGCCAAGATGAGGCGGGGGATACGCAGTATTTT.

The chain has TRBV5-1 and TRBJ2-7; 10 positions agree with TRBD1. This CDR3 contains 15 residues. The V segment lost 4 bases and the J segment 6 bases; nucleotides outside the gene matches: 10. Germline V gene sequence: CDR1 SGHRS, CDR2 YFSETQ. Here the CDR3 DNA reads TGCGCCAGCAGCGGGGCGGGACAGGGGACTGTCGAGCAGTACTTC. Its translation is CASSGAGQGTVEQYF.